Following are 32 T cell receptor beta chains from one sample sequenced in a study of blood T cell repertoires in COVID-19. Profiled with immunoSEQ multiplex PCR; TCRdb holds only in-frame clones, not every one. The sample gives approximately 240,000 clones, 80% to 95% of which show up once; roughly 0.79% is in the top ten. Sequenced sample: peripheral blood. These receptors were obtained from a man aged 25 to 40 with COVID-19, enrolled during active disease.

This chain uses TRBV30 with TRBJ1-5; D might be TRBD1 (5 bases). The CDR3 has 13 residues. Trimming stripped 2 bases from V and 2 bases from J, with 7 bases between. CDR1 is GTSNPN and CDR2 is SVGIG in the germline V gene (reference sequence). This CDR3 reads CAWSKGGNQPQHF. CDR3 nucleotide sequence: TGTGCCTGGAGTAAAGGGGGCAATCAGCCCCAGCATTTT. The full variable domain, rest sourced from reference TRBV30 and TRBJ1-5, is SQTIHQWPATLVQPVGSPLSLECTVEGTSNPNLYWYRQAAGRGLQLLFYSVGIGQISSEVPQNLSASRPQDRQFILSSKKLLLSDSGFYLCAWSKGGNQPQHFGDGTRLSIL.

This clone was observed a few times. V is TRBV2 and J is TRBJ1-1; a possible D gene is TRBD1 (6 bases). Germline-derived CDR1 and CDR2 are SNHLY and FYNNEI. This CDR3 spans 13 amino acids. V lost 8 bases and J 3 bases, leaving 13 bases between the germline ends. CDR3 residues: CASHRDGDTEAFF. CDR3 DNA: TGTGCCAGCCACAGGGACGGGGACACTGAAGCTTTCTTT.

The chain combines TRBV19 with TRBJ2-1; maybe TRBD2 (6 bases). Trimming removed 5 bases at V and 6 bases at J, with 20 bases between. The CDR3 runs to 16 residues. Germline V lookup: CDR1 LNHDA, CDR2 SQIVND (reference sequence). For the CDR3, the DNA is TGTGCCAGTAGTCCTCGAGCGGGCCTGACGAGCAATGAGCAGTTCTTC. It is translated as CASSPRAGLTSNEQFF. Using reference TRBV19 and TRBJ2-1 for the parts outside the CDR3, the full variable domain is DGGITQSPKYLFRKEGQNVTLSCEQNLNHDAMYWYRQDPGQGLRLIYYSQIVNDFQKGDIAEGYSVSREKKESFPLTVTSAQKNPTAFYLCASSPRAGLTSNEQFFGPGTRLTVL.

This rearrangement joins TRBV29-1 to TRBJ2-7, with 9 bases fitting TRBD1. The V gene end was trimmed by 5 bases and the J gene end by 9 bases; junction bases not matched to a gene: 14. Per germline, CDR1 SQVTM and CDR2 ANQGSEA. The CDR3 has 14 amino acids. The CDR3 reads CSVREPGQGHVQYF. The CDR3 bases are TGCAGCGTTAGAGAACCGGGACAGGGTCATGTGCAGTACTTC.

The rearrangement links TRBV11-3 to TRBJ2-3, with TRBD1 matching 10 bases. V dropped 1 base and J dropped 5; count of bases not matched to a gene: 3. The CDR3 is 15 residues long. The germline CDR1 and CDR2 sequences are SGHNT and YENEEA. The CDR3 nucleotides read TGTGCCAGCAGCTTAGGTCGGACAGGGGGAGATACGCAGTATTTT. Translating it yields CASSLGRTGGDTQYF.

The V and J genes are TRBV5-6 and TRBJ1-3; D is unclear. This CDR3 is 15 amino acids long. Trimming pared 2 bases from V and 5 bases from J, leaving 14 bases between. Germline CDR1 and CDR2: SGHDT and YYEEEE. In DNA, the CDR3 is TGTGCCAGCAGCTTTATAGGTCAGGAAAGAAACACCATATATTTT. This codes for CASSFIGQERNTIYF.

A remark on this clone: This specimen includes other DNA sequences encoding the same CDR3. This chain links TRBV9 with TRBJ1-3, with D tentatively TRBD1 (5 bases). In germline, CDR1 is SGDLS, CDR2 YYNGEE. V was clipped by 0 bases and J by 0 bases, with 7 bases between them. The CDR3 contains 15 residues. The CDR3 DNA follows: TGTGCCAGCAGCGTAGTGGGGGGCTCTGGAAACACCATATATTTT. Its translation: CASSVVGGSGNTIYF.

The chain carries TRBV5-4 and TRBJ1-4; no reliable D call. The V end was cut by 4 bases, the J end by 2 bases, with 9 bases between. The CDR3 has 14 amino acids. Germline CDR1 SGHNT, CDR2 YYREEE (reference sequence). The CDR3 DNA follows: TGTGCCAGCAGCATCCAAGAGACTAATGAAAAACTGTTTTTT. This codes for CASSIQETNEKLFF.

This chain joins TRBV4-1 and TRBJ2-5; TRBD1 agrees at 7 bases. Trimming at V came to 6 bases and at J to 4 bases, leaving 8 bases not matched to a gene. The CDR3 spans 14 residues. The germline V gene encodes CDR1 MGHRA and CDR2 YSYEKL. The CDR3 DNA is TGCGCCAGCAGGCATGGGACAGACGGAGAGACCCAGTACTTC. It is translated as CASRHGTDGETQYF.

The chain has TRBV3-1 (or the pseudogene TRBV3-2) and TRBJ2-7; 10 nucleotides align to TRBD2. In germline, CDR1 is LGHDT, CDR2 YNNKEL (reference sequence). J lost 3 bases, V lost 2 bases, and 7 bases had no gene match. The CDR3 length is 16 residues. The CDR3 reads CASSQMASGGGYEQYF. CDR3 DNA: TGTGCCAGCAGCCAAATGGCTAGCGGGGGAGGCTACGAGCAGTACTTC.

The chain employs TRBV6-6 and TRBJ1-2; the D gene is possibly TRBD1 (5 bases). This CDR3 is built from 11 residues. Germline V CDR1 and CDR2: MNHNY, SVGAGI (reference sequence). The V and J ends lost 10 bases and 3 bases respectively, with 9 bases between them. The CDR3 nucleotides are TGTGCCACGGGGGTCGACTATGGCTACACCTTC. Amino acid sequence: CATGVDYGYTF.

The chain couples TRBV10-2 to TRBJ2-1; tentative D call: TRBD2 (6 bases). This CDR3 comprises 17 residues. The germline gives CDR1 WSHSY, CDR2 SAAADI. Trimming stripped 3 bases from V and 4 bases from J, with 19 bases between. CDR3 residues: CASSESGGVSFYNEQFF. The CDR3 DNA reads TGCGCCAGCAGTGAATCGGGCGGGGTCAGTTTTTACAATGAGCAGTTCTTC.

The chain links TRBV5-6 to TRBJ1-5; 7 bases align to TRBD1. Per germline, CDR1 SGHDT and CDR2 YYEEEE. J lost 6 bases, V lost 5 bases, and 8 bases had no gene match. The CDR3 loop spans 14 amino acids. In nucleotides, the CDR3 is TGTGCCAGCAGGCTACAGGGGAGTGGTCAGCCCCAGCATTTT. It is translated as CASRLQGSGQPQHF.

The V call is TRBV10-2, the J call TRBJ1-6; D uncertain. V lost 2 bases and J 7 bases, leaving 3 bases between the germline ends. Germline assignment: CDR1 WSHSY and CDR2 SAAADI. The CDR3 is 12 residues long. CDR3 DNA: TGCGCCAGCAGTGAGCAGAATTCACCCCTCCACTTT. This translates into CASSEQNSPLHF.

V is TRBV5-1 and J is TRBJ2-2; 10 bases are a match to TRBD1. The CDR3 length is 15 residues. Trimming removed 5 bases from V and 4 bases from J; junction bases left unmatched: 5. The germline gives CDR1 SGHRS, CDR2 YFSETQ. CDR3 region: CASRGTGDLTGELFF. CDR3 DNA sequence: TGCGCCAGCAGGGGGACAGGGGATCTCACCGGGGAGCTGTTTTTT.

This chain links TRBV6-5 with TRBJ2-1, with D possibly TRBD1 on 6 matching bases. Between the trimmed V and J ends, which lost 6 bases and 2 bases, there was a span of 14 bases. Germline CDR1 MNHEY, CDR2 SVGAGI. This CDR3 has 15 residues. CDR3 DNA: TGTGCCAGCAGAATCGGACAGACAGCCTACAATGAGCAGTTCTTC. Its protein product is CASRIGQTAYNEQFF.

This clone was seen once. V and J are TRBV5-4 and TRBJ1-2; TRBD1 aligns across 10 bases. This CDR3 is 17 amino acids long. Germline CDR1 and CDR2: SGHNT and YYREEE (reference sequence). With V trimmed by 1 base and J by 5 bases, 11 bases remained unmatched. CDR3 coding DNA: TGTGCCAGCAGCTTGTGGGCGACAGGGGGCGTTTGGTATGGCTACACCTTC. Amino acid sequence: CASSLWATGGVWYGYTF.

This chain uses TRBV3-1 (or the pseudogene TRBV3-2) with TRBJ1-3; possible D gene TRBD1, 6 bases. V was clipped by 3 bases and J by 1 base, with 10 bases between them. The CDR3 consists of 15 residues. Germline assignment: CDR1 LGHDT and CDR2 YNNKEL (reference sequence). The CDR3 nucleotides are TGTGCCAGCAGCCAGAACAGGGTTTCTGGAAACACCATATATTTT. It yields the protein CASSQNRVSGNTIYF.

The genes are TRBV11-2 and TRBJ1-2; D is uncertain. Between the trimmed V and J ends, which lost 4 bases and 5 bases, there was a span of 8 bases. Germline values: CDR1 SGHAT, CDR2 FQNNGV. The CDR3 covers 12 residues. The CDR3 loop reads CASSSAAYGYTF. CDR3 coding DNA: TGTGCCAGCAGCTCAGCGGCGTATGGCTACACCTTC.

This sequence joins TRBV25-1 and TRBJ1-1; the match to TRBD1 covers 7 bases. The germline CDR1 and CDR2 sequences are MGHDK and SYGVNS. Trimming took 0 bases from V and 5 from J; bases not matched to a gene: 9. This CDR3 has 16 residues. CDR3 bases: TGTGCCAGCAGTGAATATGGAGGGGGCTTAGGAACTGAAGCTTTCTTT. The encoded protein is CASSEYGGGLGTEAFF.

For the CDR3, the DNA is TGCGCCAGCAGCTTCTCTCCGGGACAGCTCGGAAACACCATATATTTT. Protein sequence: CASSFSPGQLGNTIYF. V gene TRBV5-1 combines with J gene TRBJ1-3; TRBD1 matches 7 bases. The CDR3 contains 16 residues. V was pared by 2 bases and J by 4 bases, with 9 bases of the junction left unmatched. Germline lookup yields CDR1 SGHRS and CDR2 YFSETQ.

The CDR3 spells CASSAWDSNTEAFF. CDR3 DNA sequence: TGTGCCAGCAGCGCATGGGACAGTAACACTGAAGCTTTCTTT. This sequence joins TRBV7-6 and TRBJ1-1; TRBD1 matches 7 bases. The CDR3 runs 14 residues. V shed 5 bases and J 2 bases; nucleotides not matched to a gene: 5. Germline-derived CDR1 and CDR2 are SGHVS and FNYEAQ.

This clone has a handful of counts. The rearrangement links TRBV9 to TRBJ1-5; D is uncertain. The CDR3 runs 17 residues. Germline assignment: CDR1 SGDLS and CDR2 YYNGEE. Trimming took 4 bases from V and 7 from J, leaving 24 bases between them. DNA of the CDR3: TGTGCCAGCAGCCCAGGCGGGCGGAATGGAATAGAACAGCCCCAGCATTTT. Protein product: CASSPGGRNGIEQPQHF.

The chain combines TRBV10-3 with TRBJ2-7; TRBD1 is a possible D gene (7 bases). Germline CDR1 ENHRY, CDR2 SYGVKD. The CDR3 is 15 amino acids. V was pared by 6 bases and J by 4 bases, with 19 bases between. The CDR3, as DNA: TGTGCCATCAGATCTACTACAGGGGCGGGGTACGAGCAGTACTTC. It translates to CAIRSTTGAGYEQYF.

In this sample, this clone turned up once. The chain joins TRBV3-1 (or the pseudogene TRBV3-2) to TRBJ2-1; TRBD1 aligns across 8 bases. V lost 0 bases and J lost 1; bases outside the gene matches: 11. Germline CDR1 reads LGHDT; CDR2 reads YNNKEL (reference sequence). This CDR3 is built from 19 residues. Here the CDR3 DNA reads TGTGCCAGCAGCCAAGACTCCTCCGGACGACAGGGGTCCTACAATGAGCAGTTCTTC. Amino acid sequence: CASSQDSSGRQGSYNEQFF.

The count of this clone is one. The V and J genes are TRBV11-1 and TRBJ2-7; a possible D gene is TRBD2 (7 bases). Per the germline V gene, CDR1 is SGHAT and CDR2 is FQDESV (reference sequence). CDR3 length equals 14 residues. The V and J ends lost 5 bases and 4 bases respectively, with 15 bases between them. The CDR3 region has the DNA TGTGCCAGCAGCCCAGGGAGGGGGAGATACGAGCAGTACTTC. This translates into CASSPGRGRYEQYF. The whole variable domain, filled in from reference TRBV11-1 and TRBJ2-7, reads EAEVAQSPRYKITEKSQAVAFWCDPISGHATLYWYRQILGQGPELLVQFQDESVVDDSQLPKDRFSAERLKGVDSTLKIQPAELGDSAMYLCASSPGRGRYEQYFGPGTRLTVT.

The CDR3 DNA reads as TGCGCCAGCAGCTCCACCGGGACTAGCGGGGGCCGCTCCTACAATGAGCAGTTCTTC. Its translation: CASSSTGTSGGRSYNEQFF. V usage is TRBV5-1 and J usage is TRBJ2-1; TRBD2 agrees at 14 bases. There are 19 residues in the CDR3. The ends lost 3 bases at V and 0 bases at J; junction bases unmatched: 8. The germline V gene encodes CDR1 SGHRS and CDR2 YFSETQ. Based on the CDR3 plus reference TRBV5-1 and TRBJ2-1, the full variable domain is KAGVTQTPRYLIKTRGQQVTLSCSPISGHRSVSWYQQTPGQGLQFLFEYFSETQRNKGNFPGRFSGRQFSNSRSEMNVSTLELGDSALYLCASSSTGTSGGRSYNEQFFGPGTRLTVL.

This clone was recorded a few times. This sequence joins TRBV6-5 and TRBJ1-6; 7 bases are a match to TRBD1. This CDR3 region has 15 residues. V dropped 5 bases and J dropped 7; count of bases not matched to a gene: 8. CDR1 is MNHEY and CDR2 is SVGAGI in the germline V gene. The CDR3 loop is CASSPLTGRNSPLHF. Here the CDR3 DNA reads TGTGCCAGCAGTCCTTTGACAGGGAGGAATTCACCCCTCCACTTT.

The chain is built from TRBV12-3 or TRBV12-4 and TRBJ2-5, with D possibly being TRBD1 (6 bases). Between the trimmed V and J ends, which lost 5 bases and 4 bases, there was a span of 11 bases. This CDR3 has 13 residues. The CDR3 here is CASSPRDIETQYF. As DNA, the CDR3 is TGTGCCAGCAGTCCCCGGGACATAGAGACCCAGTACTTC.

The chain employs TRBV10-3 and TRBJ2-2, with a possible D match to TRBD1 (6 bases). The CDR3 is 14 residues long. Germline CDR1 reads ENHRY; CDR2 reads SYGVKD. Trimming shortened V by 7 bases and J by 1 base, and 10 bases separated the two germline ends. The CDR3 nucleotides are TGTGCCATCAAAAGGACAGAGAACACCGGGGAGCTGTTTTTT. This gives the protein CAIKRTENTGELFF.

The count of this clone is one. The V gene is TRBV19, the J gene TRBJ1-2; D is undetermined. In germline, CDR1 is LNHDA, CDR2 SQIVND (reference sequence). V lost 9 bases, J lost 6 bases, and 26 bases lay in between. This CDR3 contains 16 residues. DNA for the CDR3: TGTGCCAGAATGGCTGAAGAATTATGTTATAAAGATGGCTACACCTTC. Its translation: CARMAEELCYKDGYTF.

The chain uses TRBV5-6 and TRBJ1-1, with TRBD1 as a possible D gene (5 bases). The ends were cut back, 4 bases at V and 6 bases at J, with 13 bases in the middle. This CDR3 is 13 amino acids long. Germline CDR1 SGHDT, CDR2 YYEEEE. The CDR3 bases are TGTGCCAGCAGCCCCAGGGTTCGAGCTGAAGCTTTCTTT. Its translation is CASSPRVRAEAFF.